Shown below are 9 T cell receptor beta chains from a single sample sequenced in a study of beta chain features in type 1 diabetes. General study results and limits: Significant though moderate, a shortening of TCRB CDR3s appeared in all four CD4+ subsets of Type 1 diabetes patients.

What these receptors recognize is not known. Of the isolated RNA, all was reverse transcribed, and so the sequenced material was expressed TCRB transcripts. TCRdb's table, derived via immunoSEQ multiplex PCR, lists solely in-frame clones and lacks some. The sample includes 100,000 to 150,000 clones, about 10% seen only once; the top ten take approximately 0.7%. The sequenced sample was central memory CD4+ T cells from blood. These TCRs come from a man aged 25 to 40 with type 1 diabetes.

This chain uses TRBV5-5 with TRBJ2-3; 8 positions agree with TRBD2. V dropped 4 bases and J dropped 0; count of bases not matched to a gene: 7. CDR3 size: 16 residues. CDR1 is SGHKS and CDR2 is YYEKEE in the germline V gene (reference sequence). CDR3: CASSRGGPTSTDTQYF. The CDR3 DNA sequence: TGTGCCAGCAGCCGCGGGGGGCCTACCAGCACAGATACGCAGTATTTT.

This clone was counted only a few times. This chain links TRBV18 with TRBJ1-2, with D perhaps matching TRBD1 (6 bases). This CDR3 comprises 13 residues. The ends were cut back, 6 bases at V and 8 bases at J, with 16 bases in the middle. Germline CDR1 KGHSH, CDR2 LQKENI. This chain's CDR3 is CASSEQGEEGYTF. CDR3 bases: TGTGCCAGCTCGGAACAGGGAGAGGAAGGCTACACCTTC.

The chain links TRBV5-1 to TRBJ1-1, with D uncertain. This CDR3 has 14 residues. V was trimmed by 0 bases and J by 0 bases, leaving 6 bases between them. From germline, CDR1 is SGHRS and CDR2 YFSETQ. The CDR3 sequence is CASSLDSMNTEAFF. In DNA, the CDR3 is TGCGCCAGCAGCTTGGACAGCATGAACACTGAAGCTTTCTTT.

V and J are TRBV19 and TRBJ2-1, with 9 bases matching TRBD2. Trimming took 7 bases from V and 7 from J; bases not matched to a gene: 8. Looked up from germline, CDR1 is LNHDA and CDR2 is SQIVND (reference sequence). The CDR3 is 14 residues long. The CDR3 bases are TGTGCCAGTAACCTGGGGCGGGGGGGGAATGAGCAGTTCTTC. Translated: CASNLGRGGNEQFF.

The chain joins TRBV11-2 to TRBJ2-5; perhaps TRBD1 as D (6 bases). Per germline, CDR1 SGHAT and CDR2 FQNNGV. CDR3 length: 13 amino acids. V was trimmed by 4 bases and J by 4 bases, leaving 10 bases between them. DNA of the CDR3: TGTGCCAGCAGCTCACAGGGAAGAGAGACCCAGTACTTC. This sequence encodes CASSSQGRETQYF.

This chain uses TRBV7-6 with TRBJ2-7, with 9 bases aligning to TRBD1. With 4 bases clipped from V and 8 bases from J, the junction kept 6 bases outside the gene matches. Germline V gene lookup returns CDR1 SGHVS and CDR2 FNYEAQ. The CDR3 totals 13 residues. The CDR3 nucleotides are TGTGCCAGCAGCTCGGGACAGGGTATTCAGCAGTACTTC. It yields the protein CASSSGQGIQQYF. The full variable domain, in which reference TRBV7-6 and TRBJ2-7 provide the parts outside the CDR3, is GAGVSQSPRYKVTKRGQDVALRCDPISGHVSLYWYRQALGQGPEFLTYFNYEAQQDKSGLPNDRFSAERPEGSISTLTIQRTEQRDSAMYRCASSSGQGIQQYFGPGTRLTVT.

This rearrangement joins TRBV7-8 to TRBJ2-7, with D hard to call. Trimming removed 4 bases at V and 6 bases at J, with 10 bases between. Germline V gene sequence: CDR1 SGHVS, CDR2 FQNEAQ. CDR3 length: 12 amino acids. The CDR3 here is CASSSYWSEQYF. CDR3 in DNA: TGTGCCAGCAGCTCATACTGGTCCGAGCAGTACTTC.

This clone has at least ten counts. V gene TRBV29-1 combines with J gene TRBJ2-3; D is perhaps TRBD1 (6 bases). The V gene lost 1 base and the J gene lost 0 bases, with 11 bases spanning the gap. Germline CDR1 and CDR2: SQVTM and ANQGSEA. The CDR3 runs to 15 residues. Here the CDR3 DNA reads TGCAGCGTTGAAGGGACAGCTCCTAGCACAGATACGCAGTATTTT. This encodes CSVEGTAPSTDTQYF.

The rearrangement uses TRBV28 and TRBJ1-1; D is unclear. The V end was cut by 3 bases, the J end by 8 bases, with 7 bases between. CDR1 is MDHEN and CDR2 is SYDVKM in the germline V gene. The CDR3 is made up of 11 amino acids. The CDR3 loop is CASSFIREAFF. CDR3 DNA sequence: TGTGCCAGCAGTTTCATACGGGAAGCTTTCTTT.